Presented here are 29 T cell receptor beta chains from one specimen sequenced in a study of blood T cell repertoires in COVID-19. The method was immunoSEQ multiplex PCR; TCRdb's version includes in-frame clones alone and lacks a portion of them. Of around 140,000 clones detected, roughly 86% appear once; the ten largest clones hold 1.8%. Input material: peripheral blood. These TCRs come from a man in his 70s with acute or convalescent COVID-19.

V gene TRBV4-2 combines with J gene TRBJ1-6; D is perhaps TRBD1 (5 bases). CDR1 and CDR2 from the germline V gene are LGHNA and YNFKEQ. The germline V and J ends were trimmed by 1 base and 8 bases, with 9 bases remaining between them. There are 14 residues in the CDR3. CDR3 bases: TGTGCCAGCAGCCAAGCAGGGATTGATTCACCCCTCCACTTT. This encodes CASSQAGIDSPLHF.

The chain carries TRBV7-9 and TRBJ2-3, with a tentative D call TRBD2 (5 bases). With 5 bases removed from V and 2 bases from J, the gap between germline ends came to 8 bases. Germline assignment: CDR1 SEHNR and CDR2 FQNEAQ (reference sequence). This CDR3 spans 13 amino acids. CDR3 sequence: CASSPRVTDTQYF. Written as DNA, the CDR3 is TGTGCCAGCAGCCCGCGGGTCACAGATACGCAGTATTTT.

This rearrangement joins TRBV11-1 to TRBJ2-2; 10 positions match TRBD1. This CDR3 contains 16 residues. Germline values: CDR1 SGHAT, CDR2 FQDESV (reference sequence). V was clipped by 5 bases and J by 6 bases; unmatched bases: 9. The CDR3 DNA reads as TGTGCCAGCAGCGGTTCCGGGACAGGGGTTCCCGGGGAGCTGTTTTTT. Translating gives CASSGSGTGVPGELFF.

The rearrangement links TRBV5-1 to TRBJ2-1; 13 bases are a match to TRBD2. J gave up 7 bases and V 4 bases, and 8 bases lay outside the gene matches. Looked up from germline, CDR1 is SGHRS and CDR2 is YFSETQ. This CDR3 has 16 residues. CDR3 nucleotides: TGCGCCAGCAGCGAGGAAACTAGCGGGAGGGGGAATGAGCAGTTCTTC. Protein product: CASSEETSGRGNEQFF.

J is TRBJ2-1 and V is TRBV6-2 or TRBV6-3; possibly TRBD1 for D (6 bases). Germline V CDR1 and CDR2: MNHEY, SVGEGT. V shed 2 bases and J shed 6 bases, with 8 bases lying between them. The CDR3 has 13 residues. In DNA, the CDR3 is TGTGCCAGCAGTTACAACAGGGTCAATGAGCAGTTCTTC. Translated: CASSYNRVNEQFF.

In DNA form, the CDR3 reads TGCGCCAGCAGCCTTAGGGGGCCGAGGGACAGCGCACGCACTAACTATGGCTACACCTTC. Translation gives CASSLRGPRDSARTNYGYTF. V gene TRBV5-1 combines with J gene TRBJ1-2; 7 positions match TRBD1. Trimming cost V 4 bases and J 0 bases; bases outside gene matches: 21. Germline V gene sequence: CDR1 SGHRS, CDR2 YFSETQ. The CDR3 runs to 20 residues.

The chain carries TRBV28 and TRBJ2-7, with 11 nucleotides matching TRBD2. Germline values: CDR1 MDHEN, CDR2 SYDVKM. V shed 0 bases, J shed 4 bases, and the junction held 14 bases outside the gene matches. This CDR3 spans 19 amino acids. CDR3 protein: CASSLWGFSGRANTYEQYF. The CDR3 DNA reads TGTGCCAGCAGTTTATGGGGGTTTAGCGGGAGGGCCAATACGTACGAGCAGTACTTC.

This clone appeared a single time. This chain uses TRBV19 with TRBJ1-3, with D hard to call. The germline CDR1 and CDR2 sequences are LNHDA and SQIVND (reference sequence). The CDR3 spans 14 residues. Trimming shortened V by 7 bases and J by 0 bases, and 10 bases separated the two germline ends. This CDR3 is CASMPPSSGNTIYF. CDR3 coding DNA: TGTGCCAGTATGCCCCCCAGCTCTGGAAACACCATATATTTT.

This clone was detected only a few times. This chain connects TRBV5-1 to TRBJ1-6; D ambiguous. This CDR3 comprises 14 residues. Germline values: CDR1 SGHRS, CDR2 YFSETQ. Trimming removed 0 bases from V and 7 bases from J, with 8 bases in between. The chain's CDR3 is CASSLGQTNSPLHF. CDR3 nucleotides: TGCGCCAGCAGCTTGGGCCAGACAAATTCACCCCTCCACTTT.

The CDR3 here is CASSIRTQGSGELFF. DNA for the CDR3: TGTGCCAGCAGTATTAGGACCCAGGGCTCCGGGGAGCTGTTTTTT. The chain is built from TRBV6-5 and TRBJ2-2; D may be TRBD1 (5 bases). This CDR3 has 15 residues. V lost 5 bases and J lost 6, with 16 bases in between. The germline gives CDR1 MNHEY, CDR2 SVGAGI.

This clone was seen only once. The chain employs TRBV7-6 and TRBJ1-6; D may be TRBD1 (5 bases). Germline V gene data show CDR1 as SGHVS and CDR2 as FNYEAQ. V shed 5 bases and J shed 7 bases, with 15 bases lying between them. This CDR3 region has 15 residues. The CDR3 reads CASSDQTAFNSPLHF. The CDR3 DNA is TGTGCCAGCAGCGATCAGACAGCCTTCAATTCACCCCTCCACTTT.

The V gene is TRBV5-5, the J gene TRBJ2-7; possibly TRBD1 for D (7 bases). The CDR3 length is 14 residues. V was clipped by 2 bases and J by 3 bases, with 12 bases between them. Per germline, CDR1 SGHKS and CDR2 YYEKEE (reference sequence). In DNA form, the CDR3 reads TGTGCCAGCAGCTTACGGGGGACAGACTACGAGCAGTACTTC. It encodes CASSLRGTDYEQYF.

The rearrangement joins TRBV6-1 to TRBJ1-3, with 12 bases identical to TRBD1. The CDR3 totals 16 residues. Germline values: CDR1 MNHNS, CDR2 SASEGT. V lost 2 bases and J lost 4; bases outside the gene matches: 3. CDR3 residues: CASSELGTGGGNTIYF. CDR3 bases: TGTGCCAGCAGTGAATTAGGGACAGGGGGCGGAAACACCATATATTTT.

The CDR3 coding sequence is TGTGCCAGCAGTAGGGGCGGGGGAGGTACGCAGTATTTT. Its translation is CASSRGGGGTQYF. The chain couples TRBV3-1 (or the pseudogene TRBV3-2) to TRBJ2-3; 7 bases are a match to TRBD2. V dropped 6 bases and J dropped 8; count of bases not matched to a gene: 8. CDR3 length: 13 amino acids. Germline values: CDR1 LGHDT, CDR2 YNNKEL (reference sequence).

This sequence joins TRBV7-8 and TRBJ2-3; D is perhaps TRBD2 (5 bases). The V end lost 6 bases, the J end lost 0 bases, and 10 bases lay between the germline ends. The CDR3 sequence is 14 residues long. The V gene's germline CDR1 is SGHVS and CDR2 FQNEAQ. Here the CDR3 reads CASRKLVSTDTQYF. In nucleotides, the CDR3 is TGTGCCAGCAGGAAACTAGTGAGCACAGATACGCAGTATTTT. Full variable domain (missing parts from reference TRBV7-8 and TRBJ2-3): GAGVSQSPRYKVAKRGQDVALRCDPISGHVSLFWYQQALGQGPEFLTYFQNEAQLDKSGLPSDRFFAERPEGSVSTLKIQRTQQEDSAVYLCASRKLVSTDTQYFGPGTRLTVL.

The V and J genes are TRBV11-2 and TRBJ1-1; the D is unclear. V was shortened by 0 bases and J by 6 bases, with 8 bases between the two germline ends. Germline CDR1 reads SGHAT; CDR2 reads FQNNGV. CDR3 length equals 13 residues. CDR3: CASSLDWRAEAFF. The CDR3 DNA reads TGTGCCAGCAGCTTAGATTGGAGGGCTGAAGCTTTCTTT. Looking up the rest from reference TRBV11-2 and TRBJ1-1 gives the full variable domain: EAGVAQSPRYKIIEKRQSVAFWCNPISGHATLYWYQQILGQGPKLLIQFQNNGVVDDSQLPKDRFSAERLKGVDSTLKIQPAKLEDSAVYLCASSLDWRAEAFFGQGTRLTVV.

This rearrangement joins TRBV5-1 to TRBJ1-1, with 7 bases lining up with TRBD1. The V gene's germline CDR1 is SGHRS and CDR2 YFSETQ. The trim removed 0 bases at V and 5 bases at J, leaving 13 bases unmatched. CDR3 length: 17 amino acids. The CDR3 DNA sequence: TGCGCCAGCAGCTTGGCTAGAGGTCAGGGGGAAGTAACTGAAGCTTTCTTT. It yields the protein CASSLARGQGEVTEAFF.

The rearrangement joins TRBV3-1 (or the pseudogene TRBV3-2) to TRBJ2-7; 8 nucleotides agree with TRBD1. Germline V CDR1 and CDR2: LGHDT, YNNKEL (reference sequence). J lost 2 bases, V lost 5 bases, and 8 bases had no gene match. The CDR3 extends over 15 amino acids. CDR3 residues: CASSRNGQGTYEQYF. In DNA form, the CDR3 reads TGTGCCAGCAGCAGAAACGGACAGGGCACCTACGAGCAGTACTTC.

CDR3 loop: CASSLGGTATYEQYF. In nucleotides, the CDR3 is TGCGCCAGCAGTCTGGGGGGGACGGCTACCTACGAGCAGTACTTC. This chain uses TRBV5-1 with TRBJ2-7; 7 bases match TRBD2. The germline gives CDR1 SGHRS, CDR2 YFSETQ. The CDR3 is 15 residues long. The ends lost 5 bases at V and 2 bases at J; junction bases unmatched: 10.

The chain has TRBV2 and TRBJ1-1; 7 bases match TRBD1. J was trimmed by 2 bases and V by 4 bases; bases with no gene match: 4. There are 14 residues in the CDR3. CDR1 and CDR2 from the germline V gene are SNHLY and FYNNEI. The chain's CDR3 is CASSVEGANTEAFF. Here the CDR3 DNA reads TGTGCCAGCAGTGTCGAGGGGGCAAACACTGAAGCTTTCTTT. Full variable domain (remainder filled in from reference TRBV2 and TRBJ1-1): EPEVTQTPSHQVTQMGQEVILRCVPISNHLYFYWYRQILGQKVEFLVSFYNNEISEKSEIFDDQFSVERPDGSNFTLKIRSTKLEDSAMYFCASSVEGANTEAFFGQGTRLTVV.

The chain recombines TRBV6-2 or TRBV6-3 with TRBJ1-3; TRBD1 matches 9 bases. The CDR3 loop spans 14 amino acids. Germline assignment: CDR1 MNHEY and CDR2 SVGEGT. V lost 6 bases, J lost 6 bases, and 6 bases stayed unmatched. CDR3: CASSLTGGTNTIYF. The DNA for the CDR3 is TGTGCCAGCAGCTTGACAGGGGGAACAAACACCATATATTTT.

The table lists this clone with a count of one. The V gene is TRBV27, the J gene TRBJ1-5, with 9 bases lining up with TRBD1. Germline lookup yields CDR1 MNHEY and CDR2 SMNVEV (reference sequence). This CDR3 comprises 14 residues. J was trimmed by 2 bases and V by 8 bases; bases with no gene match: 4. The CDR3 nucleotides read TGTGCCAGCGGAACAGGGGGCGGCAATCAGCCCCAGCATTTT. This codes for CASGTGGGNQPQHF.

The rearrangement uses TRBV27 and TRBJ1-2; 12 bases are shared with TRBD1. CDR3 length: 15 amino acids. Per germline, CDR1 MNHEY and CDR2 SMNVEV (reference sequence). V lost 5 bases to trimming and J lost 8 bases; unmatched junction nucleotides: 9. The DNA for the CDR3 is TGTGCCAGCAGTACACCGGGACAGGGGGCGGGAGGCTACACCTTC. Its protein is CASSTPGQGAGGYTF.

The chain links TRBV12-3 or TRBV12-4 to TRBJ2-2, with 8 bases identical to TRBD1. CDR3 length equals 13 residues. Trimming cost V 7 bases and J 5 bases; bases outside gene matches: 3. CDR3 DNA: TGTGCCAGCAAAACAGGGGGAACCGGGGAGCTGTTTTTT. Amino acid sequence: CASKTGGTGELFF.

The chain joins TRBV19 to TRBJ2-7, with 10 positions matching TRBD1. V gave up 3 bases and J gave up 5 bases; unmatched junction bases: 7. CDR1 and CDR2 from the germline V gene are LNHDA and SQIVND (reference sequence). CDR3 length equals 15 residues. CDR3 protein: CASSMGQGRGNEQYF. CDR3 nucleotide sequence: TGTGCCAGTAGTATGGGACAGGGGCGAGGGAACGAGCAGTACTTC.

J is TRBJ2-3 and V is TRBV6-4, with D perhaps TRBD1 (5 bases). This CDR3 comprises 13 residues. V dropped 3 bases and J dropped 4 bases, with 8 bases sitting between them. From germline, CDR1 is MRHNA and CDR2 SNTAGT. DNA for the CDR3: TGTGCCAGCAGTGAAGGGGTCGCAGATACGCAGTATTTT. This codes for CASSEGVADTQYF.

This chain links TRBV7-2 with TRBJ2-1, with unresolved D. V was shortened by 2 bases and J by 0 bases, with 8 bases between the two germline ends. Germline V lookup: CDR1 SGHTA, CDR2 FQGNSA. The CDR3 spans 15 residues. The CDR3 here is CASSLLVPSYNEQFF. CDR3 nucleotide sequence: TGTGCCAGCAGCTTACTAGTCCCCTCCTACAATGAGCAGTTCTTC.

This chain links TRBV3-1 (or the pseudogene TRBV3-2) with TRBJ2-2; TRBD2 agrees at 9 bases. Germline CDR1 reads LGHDT; CDR2 reads YNNKEL (reference sequence). This CDR3 is 15 amino acids long. V shed 4 bases and J 6 bases; nucleotides not matched to a gene: 6. The CDR3 bases are TGTGCCAGCAGCCGTCGCGGGGGGGAGTCCGGGGAGCTGTTTTTT. This gives the protein CASSRRGGESGELFF.

The chain combines TRBV10-3 with TRBJ1-5; 8 nucleotides line up with TRBD1. Germline V gene data show CDR1 as ENHRY and CDR2 as SYGVKD. There are 15 residues in the CDR3. With V trimmed by 2 bases and J by 4 bases, 4 bases remained unmatched. CDR3 amino acids: CAISENRGNNQPQHF. The CDR3 DNA reads TGTGCCATCAGTGAGAACAGGGGGAATAATCAGCCCCAGCATTTT.